Listed below are T cell receptor beta chains from one sample, sequenced in a study of vaccination effects on CD4 cells after COVID-19. No antigens are known for them. Produced via immunoSEQ multiplex PCR; TCRdb's table is partial and in-frame only. Among about 45,000 clones, 55% to 85% were seen once, and the ten largest hold less than 10%. Sequenced here: CD4+ T cells from PBMCs cultured without peptide, sampled after COVID-19 vaccination. All receptors come from a human donor who received a COVID-19 vaccine. Each CDR3 is given with its conserved first and last residue. D genes are given only for firm matches. Clone size is not always given. Where it is, it says once, few, many or a class for expanded clones.

d_call: -
v_call: TRBV18
cdr3_length: 14
j_call: TRBJ2-1
clone_size: -
cdr3_aa: CASSPSSGYNEQFF
cdr3_nt: TGTGCCAGCTCACCAAGTAGCGGCTACAATGAGCAGTTCTTC

d_call: TRBD1
v_call: TRBV3-1/TRBV3-2
cdr3_length: 15
j_call: TRBJ2-7
clone_size: -
cdr3_aa: CASSHWDRGARLQYF
cdr3_nt: TGTGCCAGCAGCCATTGGGACAGGGGTGCCCGTCTCCAGTACTTC

d_call: TRBD2
v_call: TRBV11-2
cdr3_length: 16
j_call: TRBJ2-1
clone_size: -
cdr3_aa: CASSFHQIAGANEQFF
cdr3_nt: TGTGCCAGCAGCTTCCACCAAATAGCGGGAGCCAATGAGCAGTTCTTC

d_call: TRBD1
v_call: TRBV6-5
cdr3_length: 15
j_call: TRBJ2-5
clone_size: -
cdr3_aa: CASSRRQGGSETQYF
cdr3_nt: TGTGCCAGCAGTCGACGACAGGGGGGCTCGGAGACCCAGTACTTC

d_call: -
v_call: TRBV27
cdr3_length: 14
j_call: TRBJ1-3
clone_size: -
cdr3_aa: CASSLGGNGNTIYF
cdr3_nt: TGTGCCAGCAGTTTAGGAGGTAATGGAAACACCATATATTTT

d_call: -
v_call: TRBV9
cdr3_length: 15
j_call: TRBJ1-1
clone_size: -
cdr3_aa: CASSVEFGGLSEAFF
cdr3_nt: TGTGCCAGCAGCGTAGAATTCGGGGGGCTCAGTGAAGCTTTCTTT

d_call: -
v_call: TRBV10-1
cdr3_length: 11
j_call: TRBJ2-3
clone_size: -
cdr3_aa: CASSERDTQYF
cdr3_nt: TGCGCCAGCAGTGAAAGGGATACGCAGTATTTT

d_call: -
v_call: TRBV5-4
cdr3_length: 12
j_call: TRBJ1-1
clone_size: -
cdr3_aa: CASSLGVTEAFF
cdr3_nt: TGTGCCAGCAGCTTAGGGGTCACTGAAGCTTTCTTT

d_call: -
v_call: TRBV27
cdr3_length: 13
j_call: TRBJ2-5
clone_size: -
cdr3_aa: CASRSGLQETQYF
cdr3_nt: TGTGCCAGCAGGTCGGGCTTGCAAGAGACCCAGTACTTC

d_call: -
v_call: TRBV6-5
cdr3_length: 14
j_call: TRBJ1-1
clone_size: -
cdr3_aa: CASSYYQGYTEAFF
cdr3_nt: TGTGCCAGCAGTTACTACCAGGGATACACTGAAGCTTTCTTT

d_call: TRBD2
v_call: TRBV25-1
cdr3_length: 16
j_call: TRBJ2-3
clone_size: -
cdr3_aa: CASSRTSGGASDTQYF
cdr3_nt: TGTGCCAGCAGTAGGACTAGCGGGGGGGCTTCAGATACGCAGTATTTT

d_call: -
v_call: TRBV7-8
cdr3_length: 14
j_call: TRBJ2-1
clone_size: few
cdr3_aa: CASSLEGRVNEQFF
cdr3_nt: TGTGCCAGCAGCTTAGAAGGCAGGGTCAATGAGCAGTTCTTC

d_call: TRBD1
v_call: TRBV2
cdr3_length: 15
j_call: TRBJ2-3
clone_size: -
cdr3_aa: CASSSDRGGTDTQYF
cdr3_nt: TGTGCCAGCAGTTCAGACAGGGGCGGCACAGATACGCAGTATTTT

d_call: TRBD2
v_call: TRBV5-4
cdr3_length: 17
j_call: TRBJ2-1
clone_size: -
cdr3_aa: CASSLGTLAGRINEQFF
cdr3_nt: TGTGCCAGCAGCTTAGGAACTCTAGCGGGGCGAATCAATGAGCAGTTCTTC

d_call: TRBD2
v_call: TRBV5-1
cdr3_length: 15
j_call: TRBJ2-1
clone_size: -
cdr3_aa: CASSLAGRVDNEQFF
cdr3_nt: TGCGCCAGCAGCTTGGCCGGGAGGGTCGACAATGAGCAGTTCTTC

d_call: -
v_call: TRBV3-1/TRBV3-2
cdr3_length: 12
j_call: TRBJ1-6
clone_size: -
cdr3_aa: CASNSQGSLLHF
cdr3_nt: TGTGCCAGCAACTCCCAAGGTTCCTTACTCCACTTT

d_call: -
v_call: TRBV10-3
cdr3_length: 15
j_call: TRBJ1-2
clone_size: -
cdr3_aa: CAISESAGDNYGYTF
cdr3_nt: TGTGCCATCAGTGAGTCGGCAGGGGACAACTATGGCTACACCTTC

d_call: TRBD1
v_call: TRBV18
cdr3_length: 13
j_call: TRBJ2-5
clone_size: -
cdr3_aa: CASSRDRLETQYF
cdr3_nt: TGTGCCAGCTCACGGGACAGATTGGAGACCCAGTACTTC

d_call: -
v_call: TRBV5-1
cdr3_length: 14
j_call: TRBJ1-2
clone_size: -
cdr3_aa: CASSLDRPNYGYTF
cdr3_nt: TGCGCCAGCAGCTTGGATCGTCCTAACTATGGCTACACCTTC

d_call: -
v_call: TRBV2
cdr3_length: 14
j_call: TRBJ2-1
clone_size: -
cdr3_aa: CASSVTWIQNEQFF
cdr3_nt: TGTGCCAGCAGTGTGACTTGGATCCAAAATGAGCAGTTCTTC

d_call: -
v_call: TRBV27
cdr3_length: 14
j_call: TRBJ2-2
clone_size: few
cdr3_aa: CASSTPHSSGELFF
cdr3_nt: TGTGCCAGCAGTACCCCCCATTCGTCCGGGGAGCTGTTTTTT

d_call: -
v_call: TRBV3-1/TRBV3-2
cdr3_length: 13
j_call: TRBJ1-2
clone_size: -
cdr3_aa: CASSQALGDGYTF
cdr3_nt: TGTGCCAGCAGCCAAGCCTTAGGGGACGGCTACACCTTC

d_call: -
v_call: TRBV27
cdr3_length: 13
j_call: TRBJ1-1
clone_size: -
cdr3_aa: CASSLGVFAEAFF
cdr3_nt: TGTGCCAGCAGTTTGGGGGTATTCGCTGAAGCTTTCTTT

d_call: -
v_call: TRBV27
cdr3_length: 15
j_call: TRBJ1-1
clone_size: -
cdr3_aa: CASSLLGSGNTEAFF
cdr3_nt: TGTGCCAGCAGTTTATTAGGGAGCGGCAACACTGAAGCTTTCTTT

d_call: -
v_call: TRBV4-1
cdr3_length: 18
j_call: TRBJ2-7
clone_size: once
cdr3_aa: CASSQKRMGSAPSYEQYF
cdr3_nt: TGCGCCAGCAGCCAAAAAAGGATGGGATCCGCTCCCTCCTACGAGCAGTACTTC

d_call: TRBD1
v_call: TRBV2
cdr3_length: 16
j_call: TRBJ1-4
clone_size: -
cdr3_aa: CASSQSGLTGGEKLFF
cdr3_nt: TGTGCCAGCAGTCAAAGTGGGCTGACAGGGGGGGAAAAACTGTTTTTT

d_call: -
v_call: TRBV7-9
cdr3_length: 13
j_call: TRBJ2-6
clone_size: -
cdr3_aa: CASTSSGANVLTF
cdr3_nt: TGTGCCAGCACCTCCTCTGGGGCCAACGTCCTGACTTTC

d_call: -
v_call: TRBV12-3/TRBV12-4
cdr3_length: 12
j_call: TRBJ1-1
clone_size: -
cdr3_aa: CASSFRGGKAFF
cdr3_nt: TGTGCCAGCAGTTTCCGGGGAGGTAAGGCTTTCTTT

d_call: TRBD1
v_call: TRBV5-6
cdr3_length: 13
j_call: TRBJ1-3
clone_size: few
cdr3_aa: CASSRTGGTTIYF
cdr3_nt: TGTGCCAGCAGCCGGACAGGGGGAACCACCATATATTTT

d_call: TRBD1
v_call: TRBV5-1
cdr3_length: 15
j_call: TRBJ1-2
clone_size: few
cdr3_aa: CASSNLGQGARGYTF
cdr3_nt: TGCGCCAGCAGCAACTTGGGGCAGGGGGCTCGGGGCTACACCTTC

d_call: TRBD1
v_call: TRBV6-5
cdr3_length: 16
j_call: TRBJ2-3
clone_size: -
cdr3_aa: CASSSRQGTGADTQYF
cdr3_nt: TGTGCCAGCAGTTCCCGACAGGGGACCGGTGCAGATACGCAGTATTTT

d_call: -
v_call: TRBV9
cdr3_length: 12
j_call: TRBJ2-1
clone_size: -
cdr3_aa: CASSVDLNEQFF
cdr3_nt: TGTGCCAGCAGCGTAGATCTCAATGAGCAGTTCTTC

d_call: -
v_call: TRBV2
cdr3_length: 13
j_call: TRBJ1-1
clone_size: few
cdr3_aa: CASSGPANTEAFF
cdr3_nt: TGTGCCAGCAGTGGTCCAGCCAACACTGAAGCTTTCTTT

d_call: -
v_call: TRBV5-6
cdr3_length: 15
j_call: TRBJ2-6
clone_size: -
cdr3_aa: CASSLGSSGANVLTF
cdr3_nt: TGTGCCAGCAGCTTGGGAAGCTCTGGGGCCAACGTCCTGACTTTC

d_call: -
v_call: TRBV7-9
cdr3_length: 15
j_call: TRBJ1-5
clone_size: -
cdr3_aa: CASSLGDRSNQPQHF
cdr3_nt: TGTGCCAGCAGCCTGGGCGATAGGAGCAATCAGCCCCAGCATTTT

d_call: TRBD1
v_call: TRBV2
cdr3_length: 13
j_call: TRBJ1-1
clone_size: few
cdr3_aa: CASSEQGAEAAFF
cdr3_nt: TGTGCCAGCAGTGAACAGGGGGCCGAGGCGGCTTTCTTT

d_call: -
v_call: TRBV3-1/TRBV3-2
cdr3_length: 15
j_call: TRBJ1-4
clone_size: -
cdr3_aa: CASSPRQAYNEKLFF
cdr3_nt: TGTGCCAGCAGCCCTCGACAGGCCTATAATGAAAAACTGTTTTTT

d_call: -
v_call: TRBV4-1
cdr3_length: 15
j_call: TRBJ2-5
clone_size: few
cdr3_aa: CASSARTTGEGTQYF
cdr3_nt: TGCGCCAGCAGCGCACGGACGACAGGGGAGGGGACCCAGTACTTC

d_call: TRBD1
v_call: TRBV11-2
cdr3_length: 15
j_call: TRBJ2-1
clone_size: -
cdr3_aa: CASSSGTGSYNEQFF
cdr3_nt: TGTGCCAGCAGCTCCGGGACAGGGTCTTACAATGAGCAGTTCTTC

d_call: TRBD2
v_call: TRBV4-2
cdr3_length: 15
j_call: TRBJ2-5
clone_size: -
cdr3_aa: CASSRRGRAAETQYF
cdr3_nt: TGTGCCAGCAGCCGACGCGGGAGGGCCGCAGAGACCCAGTACTTC

d_call: -
v_call: TRBV20-1
cdr3_length: 11
j_call: TRBJ1-1
clone_size: -
cdr3_aa: CSAIINTEAFF
cdr3_nt: TGCAGTGCGATAATAAACACTGAAGCTTTCTTT

d_call: TRBD2
v_call: TRBV5-1
cdr3_length: 17
j_call: TRBJ2-4
clone_size: -
cdr3_aa: CASSPSGGRLSKNIQYF
cdr3_nt: TGCGCCAGCAGCCCGTCGGGGGGGCGATTATCCAAAAACATTCAGTACTTC

d_call: -
v_call: TRBV24-1
cdr3_length: 12
j_call: TRBJ1-2
clone_size: -
cdr3_aa: CATSSETRGYTF
cdr3_nt: TGTGCCACCAGTTCGGAAACGCGTGGCTACACCTTC

d_call: -
v_call: TRBV7-9
cdr3_length: 13
j_call: TRBJ1-5
clone_size: once
cdr3_aa: CASTGGGNQPQHF
cdr3_nt: TGTGCCAGCACCGGGGGGGGGAATCAGCCCCAGCATTTT

d_call: -
v_call: TRBV6-4
cdr3_length: 13
j_call: TRBJ1-1
clone_size: few
cdr3_aa: CASSVGHNTEAFF
cdr3_nt: TGTGCCAGCAGTGTCGGGCATAACACTGAAGCTTTCTTT

d_call: -
v_call: TRBV21-1
cdr3_length: 15
j_call: TRBJ1-5
clone_size: -
cdr3_aa: CASSNRDSSNQPQHF
cdr3_nt: TGTGCCAGCAGCAACAGGGATTCTAGCAATCAGCCCCAGCATTTT

d_call: TRBD1
v_call: TRBV10-3
cdr3_length: 14
j_call: TRBJ2-7
clone_size: -
cdr3_aa: CAISDGDRDYEQYF
cdr3_nt: TGTGCCATCAGTGACGGAGACAGGGACTACGAGCAGTACTTC

d_call: -
v_call: TRBV7-8
cdr3_length: 12
j_call: TRBJ1-2
clone_size: -
cdr3_aa: CASSLYGFGYTF
cdr3_nt: TGTGCCAGCAGCTTATACGGGTTTGGCTACACCTTC

d_call: -
v_call: TRBV3-1/TRBV3-2
cdr3_length: 15
j_call: TRBJ1-6
clone_size: -
cdr3_aa: CASSHNTGLNSPLHF
cdr3_nt: TGTGCCAGCAGCCATAATACAGGGCTAAATTCACCCCTCCACTTT